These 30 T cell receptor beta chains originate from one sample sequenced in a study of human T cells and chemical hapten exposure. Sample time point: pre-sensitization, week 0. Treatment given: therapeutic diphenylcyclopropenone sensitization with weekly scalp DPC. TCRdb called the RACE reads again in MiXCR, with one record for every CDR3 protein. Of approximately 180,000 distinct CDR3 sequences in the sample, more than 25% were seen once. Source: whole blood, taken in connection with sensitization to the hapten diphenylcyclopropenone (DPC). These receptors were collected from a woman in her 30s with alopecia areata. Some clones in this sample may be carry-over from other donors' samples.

The CDR3 sequence: CASSQGTLTEAFF. Here the CDR3 DNA reads TGTGCCAGCAGCCAAGGGACACTCACTGAAGCTTTCTTT. The chain carries TRBV7-3 and TRBJ1-1; D perhaps matches TRBD1 (6 bases). The germline V and J ends were trimmed by 5 bases and 4 bases, with 11 bases remaining between them. CDR1 is SGHTA, CDR2 FQGTGA, per germline. The CDR3 extends over 13 amino acids.

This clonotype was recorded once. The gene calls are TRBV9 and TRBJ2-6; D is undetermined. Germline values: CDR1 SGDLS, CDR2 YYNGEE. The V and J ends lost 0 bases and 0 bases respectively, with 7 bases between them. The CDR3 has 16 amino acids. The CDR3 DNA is TGTGCCAGCAGCGTAGGGGTTGCCTCTGGGGCCAACGTCCTGACTTTC. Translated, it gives CASSVGVASGANVLTF.

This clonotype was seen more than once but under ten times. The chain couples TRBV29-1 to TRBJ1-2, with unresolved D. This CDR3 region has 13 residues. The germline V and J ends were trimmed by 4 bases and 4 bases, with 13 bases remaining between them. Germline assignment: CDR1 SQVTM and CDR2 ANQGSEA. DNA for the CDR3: TGCAGCGTTGCAGCGGATGCCCTCTATGGCTACACCTTC. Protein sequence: CSVAADALYGYTF.

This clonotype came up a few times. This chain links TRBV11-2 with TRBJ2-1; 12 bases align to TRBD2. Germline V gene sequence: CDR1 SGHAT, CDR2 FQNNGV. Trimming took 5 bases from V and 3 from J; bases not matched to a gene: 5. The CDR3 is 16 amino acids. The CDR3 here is CASSPGTSGFYNEQFF. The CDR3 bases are TGTGCCAGCAGCCCGGGGACTAGCGGGTTCTACAATGAGCAGTTCTTC.

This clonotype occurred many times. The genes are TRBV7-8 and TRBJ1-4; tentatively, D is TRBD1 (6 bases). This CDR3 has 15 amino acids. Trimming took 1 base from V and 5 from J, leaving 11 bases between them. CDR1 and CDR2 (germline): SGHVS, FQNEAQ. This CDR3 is CASSLDGTPNEKLFF. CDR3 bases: TGTGCCAGCAGCTTAGATGGGACACCGAATGAAAAACTGTTTTTT.

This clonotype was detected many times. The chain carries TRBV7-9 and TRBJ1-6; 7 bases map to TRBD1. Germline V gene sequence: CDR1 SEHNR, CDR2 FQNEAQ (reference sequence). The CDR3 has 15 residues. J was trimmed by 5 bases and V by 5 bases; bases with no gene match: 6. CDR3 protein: CASSPRQGNNSPLHF. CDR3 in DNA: TGTGCCAGCAGCCCGAGACAGGGTAATAATTCACCCCTCCACTTT. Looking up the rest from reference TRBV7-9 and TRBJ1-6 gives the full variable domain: DTGVSQNPRHKITKRGQNVTFRCDPISEHNRLYWYRQTLGQGPEFLTYFQNEAQLEKSRLLSDRFSAERPKGSFSTLEIQRTEQGDSAMYLCASSPRQGNNSPLHFGNGTRLTVT.

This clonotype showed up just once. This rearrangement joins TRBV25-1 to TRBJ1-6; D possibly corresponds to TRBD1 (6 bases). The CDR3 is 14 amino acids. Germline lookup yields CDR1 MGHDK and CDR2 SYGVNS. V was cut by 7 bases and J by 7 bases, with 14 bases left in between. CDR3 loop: CASTWGAGNSPLHF. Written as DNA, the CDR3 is TGTGCCAGCACTTGGGGGGCTGGCAATTCACCCCTCCACTTT.

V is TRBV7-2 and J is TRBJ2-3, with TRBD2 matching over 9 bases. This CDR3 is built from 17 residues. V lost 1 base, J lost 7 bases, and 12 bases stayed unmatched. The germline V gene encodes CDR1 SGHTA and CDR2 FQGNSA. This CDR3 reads CASSLDSGRGGSNTQYF. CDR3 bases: TGTGCCAGCAGCTTAGATTCGGGGCGGGGGGGCTCAAATACGCAGTATTTT.

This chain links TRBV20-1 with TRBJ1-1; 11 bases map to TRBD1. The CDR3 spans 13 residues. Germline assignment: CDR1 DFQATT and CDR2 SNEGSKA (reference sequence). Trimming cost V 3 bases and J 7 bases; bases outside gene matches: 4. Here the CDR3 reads CSARGTGGYEAFF. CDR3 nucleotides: TGCAGTGCTAGGGGGACAGGGGGTTATGAAGCTTTCTTT.

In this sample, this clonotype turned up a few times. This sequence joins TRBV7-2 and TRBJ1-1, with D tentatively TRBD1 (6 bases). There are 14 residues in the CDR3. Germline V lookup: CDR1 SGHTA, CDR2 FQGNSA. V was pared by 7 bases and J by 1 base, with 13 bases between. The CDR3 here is CASTAGAANTEAFF. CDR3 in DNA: TGTGCCAGCACCGCGGGGGCAGCGAACACTGAAGCTTTCTTT.

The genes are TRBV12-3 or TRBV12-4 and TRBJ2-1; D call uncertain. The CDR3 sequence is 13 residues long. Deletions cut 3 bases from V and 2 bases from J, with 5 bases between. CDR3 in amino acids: CASSFNAYNEQFF. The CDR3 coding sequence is TGTGCCAGCAGTTTTAACGCCTACAATGAGCAGTTCTTC.

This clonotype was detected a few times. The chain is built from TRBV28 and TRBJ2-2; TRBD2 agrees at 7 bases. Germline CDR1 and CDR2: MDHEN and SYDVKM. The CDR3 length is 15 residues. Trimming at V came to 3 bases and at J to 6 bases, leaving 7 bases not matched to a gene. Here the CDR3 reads CASSFAGGGAGELFF. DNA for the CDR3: TGTGCCAGCAGTTTTGCTGGGGGGGGGGCCGGGGAGCTGTTTTTT.

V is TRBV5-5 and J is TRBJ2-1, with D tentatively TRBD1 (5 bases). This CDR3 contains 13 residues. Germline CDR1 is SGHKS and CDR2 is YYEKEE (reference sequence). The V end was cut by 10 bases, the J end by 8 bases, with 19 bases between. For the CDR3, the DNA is TGTGCCGGGGCCCGCGAGACCCTCGATGAGCAGTTCTTC. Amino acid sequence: CAGARETLDEQFF.

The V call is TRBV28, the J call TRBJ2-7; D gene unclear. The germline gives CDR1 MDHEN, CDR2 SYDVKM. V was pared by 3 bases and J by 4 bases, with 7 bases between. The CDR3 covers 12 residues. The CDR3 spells CASSFSSYEQYF. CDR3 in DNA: TGTGCCAGCAGTTTTTCTAGTTACGAGCAGTACTTC.

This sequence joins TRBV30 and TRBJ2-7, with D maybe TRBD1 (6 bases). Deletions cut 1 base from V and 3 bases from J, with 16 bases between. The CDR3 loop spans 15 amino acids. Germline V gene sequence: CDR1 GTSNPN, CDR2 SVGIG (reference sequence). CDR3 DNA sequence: TGTGCCTGGAGTGGGCCCGGGACATTTTTCTACGAGCAGTACTTC. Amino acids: CAWSGPGTFFYEQYF.

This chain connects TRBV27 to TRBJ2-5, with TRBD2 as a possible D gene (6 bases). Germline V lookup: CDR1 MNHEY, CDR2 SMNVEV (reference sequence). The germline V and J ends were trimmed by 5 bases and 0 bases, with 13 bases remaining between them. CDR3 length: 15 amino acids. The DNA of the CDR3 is TGTGCCAGCAGTCCCTTAGCGGTTTACCAAGAGACCCAGTACTTC. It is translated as CASSPLAVYQETQYF.

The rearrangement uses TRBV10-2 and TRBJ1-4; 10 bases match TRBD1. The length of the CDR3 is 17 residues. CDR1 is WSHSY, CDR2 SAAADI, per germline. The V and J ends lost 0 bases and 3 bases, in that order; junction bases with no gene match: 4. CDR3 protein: CASSESGTGVSNEKLFF. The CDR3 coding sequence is TGCGCCAGCAGTGAGTCGGGGACAGGGGTTTCTAATGAAAAACTGTTTTTT.

CDR3 sequence: CASSLLGQYNSPLHF. DNA of the CDR3: TGTGCCAGCAGTTTATTGGGACAGTATAATTCACCCCTCCACTTT. The chain links TRBV28 to TRBJ1-6, with 7 bases aligning to TRBD1. The CDR3 sequence is 15 residues long. The germline gives CDR1 MDHEN, CDR2 SYDVKM. Trimming took 1 base from V and 4 from J; bases not matched to a gene: 1. Using reference TRBV28 and TRBJ1-6 for the parts outside the CDR3, the full variable domain is DVKVTQSSRYLVKRTGEKVFLECVQDMDHENMFWYRQDPGLGLRLIYFSYDVKMKEKGDIPEGYSVSREKKERFSLILESASTNQTSMYLCASSLLGQYNSPLHFGNGTRLTVT.

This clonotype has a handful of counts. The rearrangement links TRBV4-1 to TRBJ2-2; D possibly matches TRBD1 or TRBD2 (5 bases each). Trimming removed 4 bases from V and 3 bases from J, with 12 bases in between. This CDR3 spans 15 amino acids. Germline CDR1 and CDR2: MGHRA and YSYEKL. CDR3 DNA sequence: TGCGCCAGCAGCCGCCGGGACGCGGACACCGGGGAGCTGTTTTTT. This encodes CASSRRDADTGELFF.

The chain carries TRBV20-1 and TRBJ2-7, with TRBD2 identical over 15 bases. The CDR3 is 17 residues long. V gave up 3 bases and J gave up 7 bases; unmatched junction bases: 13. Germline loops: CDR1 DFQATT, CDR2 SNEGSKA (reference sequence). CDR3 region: CSASLGQGLAGGGEQYF. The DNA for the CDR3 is TGCAGTGCTAGCCTGGGACAAGGACTAGCGGGAGGGGGTGAGCAGTACTTC.

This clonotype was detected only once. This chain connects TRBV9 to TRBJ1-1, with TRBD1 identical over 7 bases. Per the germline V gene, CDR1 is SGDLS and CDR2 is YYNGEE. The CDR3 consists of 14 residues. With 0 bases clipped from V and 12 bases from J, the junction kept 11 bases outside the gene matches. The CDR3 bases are TGTGCCAGCAGCGTAGAGGGGACAGTGGCTTCGACTTTCTTT. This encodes CASSVEGTVASTFF.

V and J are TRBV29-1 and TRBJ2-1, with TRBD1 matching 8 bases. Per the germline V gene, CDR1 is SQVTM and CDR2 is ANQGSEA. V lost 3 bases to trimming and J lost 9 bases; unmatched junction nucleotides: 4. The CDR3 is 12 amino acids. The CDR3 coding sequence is TGCAGCGTTGAGGACAGGGTGGCTGAGCAGTTCTTC. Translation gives CSVEDRVAEQFF.

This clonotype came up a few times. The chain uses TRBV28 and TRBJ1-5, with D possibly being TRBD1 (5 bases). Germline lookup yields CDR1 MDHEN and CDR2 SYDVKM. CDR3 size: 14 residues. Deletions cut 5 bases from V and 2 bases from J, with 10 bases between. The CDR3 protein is CASSPTRGNQPQHF. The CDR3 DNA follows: TGTGCCAGCAGTCCAACCAGGGGCAATCAGCCCCAGCATTTT.

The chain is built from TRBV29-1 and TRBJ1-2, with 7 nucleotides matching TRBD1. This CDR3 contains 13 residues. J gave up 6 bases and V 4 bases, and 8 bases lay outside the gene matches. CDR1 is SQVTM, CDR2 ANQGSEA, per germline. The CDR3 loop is CSVGHNRGDGYTF. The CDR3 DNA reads TGCAGCGTTGGGCATAACAGGGGAGATGGCTACACCTTC.

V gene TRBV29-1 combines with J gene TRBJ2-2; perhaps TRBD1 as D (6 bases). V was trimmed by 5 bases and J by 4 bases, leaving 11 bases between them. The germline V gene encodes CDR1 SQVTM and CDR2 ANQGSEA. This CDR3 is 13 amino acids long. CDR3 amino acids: CSVSDRTTGELFF. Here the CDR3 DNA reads TGCAGCGTTAGTGACAGGACCACCGGGGAGCTGTTTTTT.

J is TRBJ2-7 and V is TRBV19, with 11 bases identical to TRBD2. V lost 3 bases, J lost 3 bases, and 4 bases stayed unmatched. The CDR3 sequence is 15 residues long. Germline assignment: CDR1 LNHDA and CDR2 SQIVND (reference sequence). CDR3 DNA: TGTGCCAGTAGTATTCTCCTAGCGGGAGGCTACGAGCAGTACTTC. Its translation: CASSILLAGGYEQYF.

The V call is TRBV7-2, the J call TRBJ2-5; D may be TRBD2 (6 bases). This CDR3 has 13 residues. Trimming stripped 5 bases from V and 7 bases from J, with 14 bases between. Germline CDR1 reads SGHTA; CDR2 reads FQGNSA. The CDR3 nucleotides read TGTGCCAGCAGCGCCGGGGGTCTCGCGACCCAGTACTTC. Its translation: CASSAGGLATQYF.

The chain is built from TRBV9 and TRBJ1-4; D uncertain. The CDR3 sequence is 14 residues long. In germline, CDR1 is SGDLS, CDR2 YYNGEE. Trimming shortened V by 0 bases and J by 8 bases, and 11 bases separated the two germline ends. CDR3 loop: CASSVGASEEKLFF. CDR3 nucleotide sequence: TGTGCCAGCAGCGTAGGGGCTTCCGAAGAAAAACTGTTTTTT. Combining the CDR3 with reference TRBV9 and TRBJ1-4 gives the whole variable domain DSGVTQTPKHLITATGQRVTLRCSPRSGDLSVYWYQQSLDQGLQFLIQYYNGEERAKGNILERFSAQQFPDLHSELNLSSLELGDSALYFCASSVGASEEKLFFGSGTQLSVL.

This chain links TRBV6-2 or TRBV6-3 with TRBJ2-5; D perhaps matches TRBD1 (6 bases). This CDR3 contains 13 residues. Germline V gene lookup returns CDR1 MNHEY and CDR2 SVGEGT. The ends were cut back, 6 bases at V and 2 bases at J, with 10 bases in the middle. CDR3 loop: CASSSDRQETQYF. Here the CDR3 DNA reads TGTGCCAGCAGCTCCGACAGGCAAGAGACCCAGTACTTC.

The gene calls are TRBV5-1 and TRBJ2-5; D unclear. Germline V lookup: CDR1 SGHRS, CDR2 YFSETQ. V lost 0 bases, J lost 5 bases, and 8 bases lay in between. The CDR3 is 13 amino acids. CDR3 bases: TGCGCCAGCAGCTTGGATAGGGTGGAGACCCAGTACTTC. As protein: CASSLDRVETQYF. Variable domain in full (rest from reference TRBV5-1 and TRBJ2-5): KAGVTQTPRYLIKTRGQQVTLSCSPISGHRSVSWYQQTPGQGLQFLFEYFSETQRNKGNFPGRFSGRQFSNSRSEMNVSTLELGDSALYLCASSLDRVETQYFGPGTRLLVL.